These 19 T cell receptor beta chains share one sample of origin, sequenced in a study of T cell changes during pregnancy in multiple sclerosis. The assay was immunoSEQ multiplex PCR, and TCRdb's table has in-frame clones only and misses some. The sample comprises more than 45,000 clones, approximately 94% of which are singletons, and about 0.56% rests with the top ten. The sample consisted of CD4+ T cells from peripheral blood mononuclear cells, taken in the second trimester of pregnancy. These receptors were taken from a female donor with multiple sclerosis, enrolled in a pregnancy study.

V usage is TRBV28 and J usage is TRBJ1-6; TRBD1 matches at 8 bases. V lost 3 bases and J lost 7; bases outside the gene matches: 5. From germline, CDR1 is MDHEN and CDR2 SYDVKM. This CDR3 contains 15 residues. The CDR3 sequence: CASSFGDRQNSPLHF. The CDR3 bases are TGTGCCAGCAGTTTCGGGGACAGGCAAAATTCACCCCTCCACTTT.

The chain combines TRBV14 with TRBJ2-7; D unclear. Deletions cut 8 bases from V and 3 bases from J, with 11 bases between. CDR1 is SGHDN, CDR2 FVKESK, per germline. This CDR3 is built from 12 residues. In DNA, the CDR3 is TGTGCCAGCGGTTTGGAGTACTACGAGCAGTACTTC. This sequence encodes CASGLEYYEQYF.

This chain links TRBV19 with TRBJ2-1, with a possible D match to TRBD2 (6 bases). Germline values: CDR1 LNHDA, CDR2 SQIVND (reference sequence). Trimming left V 9 bases short and J 7 bases short, with 13 bases between. The length of the CDR3 is 12 residues. The CDR3 nucleotides are TGTGCCAGCGCTCGGAGGGTAAATGAGCAGTTCTTC. Its protein is CASARRVNEQFF.

The rearrangement links TRBV9 to TRBJ2-3, with a possible D match to TRBD2 (6 bases). The CDR3 runs 15 residues. CDR1 and CDR2 (germline): SGDLS, YYNGEE. V was shortened by 6 bases and J by 0 bases, with 14 bases between the two germline ends. As DNA, the CDR3 is TGTGCCAGCACCTCGCTGGAGGGAAGCACAGATACGCAGTATTTT. This codes for CASTSLEGSTDTQYF.

The chain couples TRBV7-2 to TRBJ1-6, with a possible D match to TRBD1 (6 bases). Germline V gene sequence: CDR1 SGHTA, CDR2 FQGNSA. The CDR3 contains 15 residues. The V gene lost 0 bases and the J gene lost 6 bases, with 9 bases spanning the gap. This chain's CDR3 is CASSLAGGGNSPLHF. CDR3 sequence (DNA): TGTGCCAGCAGCTTAGCGGGAGGGGGTAATTCACCCCTCCACTTT.

The chain recombines TRBV2 with TRBJ1-1; D is unresolved. Germline CDR1 SNHLY, CDR2 FYNNEI. The CDR3 sequence is 15 residues long. V was cut by 7 bases and J by 3 bases, with 18 bases left in between. CDR3 nucleotides: TGTGCCAGCACGGCAATACAGAAAACACACACTGAAGCTTTCTTT. Its protein is CASTAIQKTHTEAFF.

The J gene is TRBJ1-4, the V gene TRBV7-2, with 9 bases aligning to TRBD1. The CDR3 has 15 residues. The V segment lost 1 base and the J segment 8 bases; nucleotides outside the gene matches: 5. Germline CDR1 reads SGHTA; CDR2 reads FQGNSA. The CDR3 spells CASSLGGQGGEKLFF. CDR3 sequence (DNA): TGTGCCAGCAGCTTAGGGGGACAGGGTGGAGAAAAACTGTTTTTT. The entire variable domain, with the rest obtained from reference TRBV7-2 and TRBJ1-4, is as follows: GAGVSQSPSNKVTEKGKDVELRCDPISGHTALYWYRQSLGQGLEFLIYFQGNSAPDKSGLPSDRFSAERTGGSVSTLTIQRTQQEDSAVYLCASSLGGQGGEKLFFGSGTQLSVL.

V and J are TRBV4-3 and TRBJ2-2; 7 nucleotides align to TRBD1. V shed 0 bases, J shed 4 bases, and the junction held 8 bases outside the gene matches. In germline, CDR1 is LGHNA, CDR2 YSLEER. The CDR3 covers 17 residues. CDR3 residues: CASSQEFQGVTTGELFF. CDR3 DNA sequence: TGCGCCAGCAGCCAAGAGTTCCAGGGGGTGACCACCGGGGAGCTGTTTTTT.

CDR3 in amino acids: CASREGPKNIQYF. CDR3 coding DNA: TGTGCCAGTAGGGAGGGCCCAAAAAACATTCAGTACTTC. V is TRBV19 and J is TRBJ2-4, with D maybe TRBD2 (6 bases). CDR1 LNHDA and CDR2 SQIVND come from the germline V gene (reference sequence). This CDR3 is 13 amino acids long. V dropped 6 bases and J dropped 4 bases, with 10 bases sitting between them.

The J gene is TRBJ1-5, the V gene TRBV12-1; the D segment call TRBD1 is taken from the table without a DNA check. TRBV12-1 is labeled a pseudogene. The CDR3 runs to 15 residues. DNA of the CDR3: TGTGCCAGCAGCTTGACAGGGGGCGAAGATCAGCCCCAGCATTTT. Residues: CASSLTGGEDQPQHF.

This clone was recorded only once. The rearrangement uses TRBV9 and TRBJ1-5; 7 bases agree with TRBD1. Losses at the gene ends were 4 bases for V and 5 bases for J; bases not matched to a gene: 6. Germline V gene sequence: CDR1 SGDLS, CDR2 YYNGEE. CDR3 length: 14 residues. CDR3 in amino acids: CASSPPGGDQPQHF. For the CDR3, the DNA is TGTGCCAGCAGCCCCCCAGGGGGAGATCAGCCCCAGCATTTT.

The rearrangement uses TRBV7-2 and TRBJ2-7, with D perhaps matching TRBD1 (5 bases). The CDR3 is 14 amino acids. In germline, CDR1 is SGHTA, CDR2 FQGNSA. Trimming left V 5 bases short and J 4 bases short, with 15 bases between. In DNA, the CDR3 is TGTGCCAGCAGCATCGGGCGTACAGGATACGAGCAGTACTTC. The encoded protein is CASSIGRTGYEQYF.

The V and J genes are TRBV5-4 and TRBJ1-2; 7 bases are a match to TRBD1. V dropped 4 bases and J dropped 8; count of bases not matched to a gene: 8. The CDR3 has 13 amino acids. Germline assignment: CDR1 SGHNT and CDR2 YYREEE (reference sequence). The chain's CDR3 is CASSRTGAGGYTF. As DNA, the CDR3 is TGTGCCAGCAGCCGAACAGGGGCGGGGGGCTACACCTTC.

This chain links TRBV4-1 with TRBJ2-1, with 7 bases that match TRBD2. Germline CDR1 MGHRA, CDR2 YSYEKL. The V and J ends lost 5 bases and 1 base, in that order; junction bases with no gene match: 11. The CDR3 has 17 amino acids. CDR3: CASSKISSGPSYNEQFF. Written as DNA, the CDR3 is TGCGCCAGCAGCAAAATTTCTAGCGGACCTTCCTACAATGAGCAGTTCTTC.

The chain links TRBV18 to TRBJ1-5, with no clear D. V was pared by 2 bases and J by 0 bases, with 5 bases between. CDR3 length: 14 amino acids. The V gene's germline CDR1 is KGHSH and CDR2 LQKENI. DNA for the CDR3: TGTGCCAGCTCACCAGAGTATAGCAATCAGCCCCAGCATTTT. This codes for CASSPEYSNQPQHF.

V and J are TRBV6-6 and TRBJ1-1; 7 positions match TRBD1. The CDR3 covers 14 residues. The germline gives CDR1 MNHNY, CDR2 SVGAGI (reference sequence). The V gene end was trimmed by 0 bases and the J gene end by 8 bases; junction bases not matched to a gene: 6. This chain's CDR3 is CASSYSSKDREAFF. The CDR3, as DNA: TGTGCCAGCAGTTACTCGAGTAAGGACAGGGAAGCTTTCTTT.

The chain recombines TRBV27 with TRBJ1-6; 11 positions match TRBD1. The CDR3 length is 14 residues. The trim removed 0 bases at V and 11 bases at J, leaving 0 bases unmatched. Germline-derived CDR1 and CDR2 are MNHEY and SMNVEV (reference sequence). CDR3 amino acids: CASSLSGQGAPLHF. CDR3 sequence (DNA): TGTGCCAGCAGTTTATCGGGACAGGGGGCACCCCTCCACTTT.

The chain has TRBV30 and TRBJ2-3, with TRBD2 as a possible D gene (6 bases). V was cut by 5 bases and J by 6 bases, with 6 bases left in between. The V gene's germline CDR1 is GTSNPN and CDR2 SVGIG (reference sequence). This CDR3 has 10 residues. CDR3 sequence: CAWGGDTQYF. The DNA for the CDR3 is TGTGCCTGGGGGGGGGATACGCAGTATTTT. Combining the CDR3 with reference TRBV30 and TRBJ2-3 gives the whole variable domain SQTIHQWPATLVQPVGSPLSLECTVEGTSNPNLYWYRQAAGRGLQLLFYSVGIGQISSEVPQNLSASRPQDRQFILSSKKLLLSDSGFYLCAWGGDTQYFGPGTRLTVL.

This clone was seen once. The chain links TRBV10-3 to TRBJ2-7; 8 bases fit TRBD2. J lost 4 bases, V lost 2 bases, and 4 bases had no gene match. Germline loops: CDR1 ENHRY, CDR2 SYGVKD. The length of the CDR3 is 14 residues. CDR3 region: CAISEGGGRYEQYF. In nucleotides, the CDR3 is TGTGCCATCAGTGAGGGCGGGGGGCGGTACGAGCAGTACTTC.